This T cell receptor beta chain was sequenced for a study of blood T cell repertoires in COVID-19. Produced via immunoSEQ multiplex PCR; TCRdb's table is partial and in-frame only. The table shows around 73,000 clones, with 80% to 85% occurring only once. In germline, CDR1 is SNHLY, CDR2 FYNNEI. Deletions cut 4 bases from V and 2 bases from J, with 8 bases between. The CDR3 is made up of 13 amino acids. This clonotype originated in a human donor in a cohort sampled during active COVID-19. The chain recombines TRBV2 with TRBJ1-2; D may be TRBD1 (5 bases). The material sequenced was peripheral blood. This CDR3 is CASSVGGNYGYTF. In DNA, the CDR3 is TGTGCCAGCAGTGTGGGGGGAAACTATGGCTACACCTTC.